This is a list of T cell receptor beta chains from one sample in a study of CD8+CD57+ T cells in acquired aplastic anemia. MiXCR, run by TCRdb on the reads, gives a single entry per CDR3 protein. The data contain under 350,000 distinct CDR3 sequences, approximately 60% of them seen just once; the ten biggest clones take up roughly 1.2%. Source material: sorted CD4+, CD8+, or CD8+CD57+ T cells (not recorded which) from PBMCs. The receptors come from a human donor with aplastic anemia. Each CDR3 is given with its conserved first and last residue. D genes are given only for firm matches.

>TRBD1|TRBV9|TRBJ2-1
CASSVDGGQGINEQFF
>.|TRBV5-1|TRBJ1-6
CASSLDGPNSPLHF
>.|TRBV11-2|TRBJ1-2
CASSLGDYGYTF
>TRBD1|TRBV2|TRBJ1-2
CASRDRGLNYGYTF
>.|TRBV19|TRBJ1-1
CASSWDLNTEAFF
>.|TRBV19|TRBJ1-1
CASSPRQQAEAFF
>.|TRBV19|TRBJ2-2
CASSIPTGFANTGELFF
>.|TRBV7-2|TRBJ2-1
CASSLESSSGNEQFF
>.|TRBV2|TRBJ2-3
CASSGDGGRTDTQYF
>.|TRBV20-1|TRBJ1-3
CSASGGQGNTIYF
>.|TRBV7-8|TRBJ1-1
CASSLGGFAEAFF
>TRBD2|TRBV20-1|TRBJ2-3
CSAYGTSGSGTDTQYF
>.|TRBV13|TRBJ2-7
CASSLGTLGHEQYF
>.|TRBV5-1|TRBJ2-3
CASRLSGSTDTQYF
>.|TRBV7-6|TRBJ2-5
CASSLAVGPETQYF
>.|TRBV7-6|TRBJ2-3
CASSLEQWPYTDTQYF
>.|TRBV10-3|TRBJ1-5
CAISEGSQNQPQHF
>.|TRBV15|TRBJ2-3
CATSREAGSTDTQYF
>.|TRBV29-1|TRBJ1-2
CSARTASNYGYTF
>.|TRBV7-2|TRBJ2-7
CASSRRIKPYF
>.|TRBV5-5|TRBJ1-1
CASSTPGLNTEAFF
>.|TRBV24-1|TRBJ1-1
CATSDFPRRTMNTEAFF
>TRBD1|TRBV9|TRBJ2-1
CASSVERQGWDNEQFF